Listed below are T cell receptor beta chains from one sample, sequenced in a study of beta chain features in type 1 diabetes. Clones were read by immunoSEQ multiplex PCR, and TCRdb kept only the in-frame ones, dropping some. The repertoire holds about 650,000 clones, with 9.5% to 15% as singletons. Material: naive CD4+ T cells from blood. Source of these receptors: a man between 25 and 39 years old with type 1 diabetes. CDR3s include the opening cysteine and the closing phenylalanine or tryptophan. D genes are given only for firm matches. Where a row states a size, it is once, few, many or the class of an expanded clone; other rows omit it.

abundance: .; v_gene: TRBV7-9; j_gene: TRBJ2-1; d_gene: .; CDR3nt: TGTGCCAGCAGCTTTACACTAGGAGGCAATGAGCAGTTCTTC; CDR3aa: CASSFTLGGNEQFF
abundance: .; v_gene: TRBV9; j_gene: TRBJ1-1; d_gene: .; CDR3nt: TGTGCCAGCAGCGCCCTCTCAGCGTCCACTGAAGCTTTCTTT; CDR3aa: CASSALSASTEAFF
abundance: .; v_gene: TRBV29-1; j_gene: TRBJ1-2; d_gene: .; CDR3nt: TGCAGCGTAGTCCCGGTGGCATACAACTATGGCTACACCTTC; CDR3aa: CSVVPVAYNYGYTF
abundance: .; v_gene: TRBV5-6; j_gene: TRBJ2-5; d_gene: TRBD2; CDR3nt: TGTGCCAGCAGCTTCACGGGGGGAGAGACCCAGTACTTC; CDR3aa: CASSFTGGETQYF
abundance: .; v_gene: TRBV7-2; j_gene: TRBJ1-5; d_gene: .; CDR3nt: TGTGCCAGCAGTCTTCCCCTACAGCCCCAGCATTTT; CDR3aa: CASSLPLQPQHF
abundance: .; v_gene: TRBV11-2; j_gene: TRBJ1-2; d_gene: .; CDR3nt: TGTGCCAGCAGCTTACACAGGGAAGTCCCTGGCTACACCTTC; CDR3aa: CASSLHREVPGYTF
abundance: .; v_gene: TRBV4-1; j_gene: TRBJ2-1; d_gene: .; CDR3nt: TGCGCCAGCAGCCAAGCGTCCTGGGATGAGCAGTTCTTC; CDR3aa: CASSQASWDEQFF
abundance: few; v_gene: TRBV28; j_gene: TRBJ2-3; d_gene: TRBD2; CDR3nt: TGTGCCACCTTGGGGAGGGAGTTTGGTACGCAGTATTTT; CDR3aa: CATLGREFGTQYF
abundance: few; v_gene: TRBV5-1; j_gene: TRBJ2-7; d_gene: .; CDR3nt: TGCGCCAGCAGCTTACAGGGTTACGAGCAGTACTTC; CDR3aa: CASSLQGYEQYF
abundance: .; v_gene: TRBV4-3; j_gene: TRBJ2-2; d_gene: .; CDR3nt: TGCGCCAGCAGCCAAGAGTCCTCCTGGACAGCGAACACCGGGGAGCTGTTTTTT; CDR3aa: CASSQESSWTANTGELFF
abundance: few; v_gene: TRBV2; j_gene: TRBJ2-1; d_gene: TRBD2; CDR3nt: TGTGCCAGCACCTCTAGCGGGGGGGCAGGTAATGAGCAGTTCTTC; CDR3aa: CASTSSGGAGNEQFF
abundance: few; v_gene: TRBV6-6; j_gene: TRBJ2-5; d_gene: TRBD1; CDR3nt: TGTGCCAGCAGGCCGGGACAGCTTCAAGAGACCCAGTACTTC; CDR3aa: CASRPGQLQETQYF
abundance: .; v_gene: TRBV28; j_gene: TRBJ1-2; d_gene: TRBD1; CDR3nt: TGTGCCAGCAGCCAACCGGGACAGGGAGGTGGCTACACCTTC; CDR3aa: CASSQPGQGGGYTF
abundance: .; v_gene: TRBV9; j_gene: TRBJ2-1; d_gene: .; CDR3nt: TGTGCCAGCAGCGTAGTGTCCTCCTACAATGAGCAGTTCTTC; CDR3aa: CASSVVSSYNEQFF
abundance: .; v_gene: TRBV7-2; j_gene: TRBJ1-1; d_gene: .; CDR3nt: TGTGCCAGCAGCCTTTTCCATGGGGGGAACACTGAAGCTTTCTTT; CDR3aa: CASSLFHGGNTEAFF
abundance: .; v_gene: TRBV7-2; j_gene: TRBJ2-7; d_gene: .; CDR3nt: TGTGCCAGCCGTGAGGGACCCTACGAGCAGTACTTC; CDR3aa: CASREGPYEQYF
abundance: .; v_gene: TRBV11-2; j_gene: TRBJ2-1; d_gene: TRBD2; CDR3nt: TGTGCCAGCAGCTCCGGTCGCGGGGGGGCACGGAATGAGCAGTTCTTC; CDR3aa: CASSSGRGGARNEQFF
abundance: .; v_gene: TRBV7-2; j_gene: TRBJ1-1; d_gene: .; CDR3nt: TGTGCCAGCAGCTCCCTCCTGGAGCTGAACACTGAAGCTTTCTTT; CDR3aa: CASSSLLELNTEAFF
abundance: .; v_gene: TRBV27; j_gene: TRBJ2-3; d_gene: TRBD2; CDR3nt: TGTGCCAGCAGTTTCCCCGCTAGCGGGGGGTTCACAGATACGCAGTATTTT; CDR3aa: CASSFPASGGFTDTQYF
abundance: .; v_gene: TRBV7-2; j_gene: TRBJ1-2; d_gene: TRBD1; CDR3nt: TGTGCCAGCAGCCCAAGGACAGGGAGCTCATATGGCTACACCTTC; CDR3aa: CASSPRTGSSYGYTF
abundance: few; v_gene: TRBV7-9; j_gene: TRBJ2-3; d_gene: TRBD1; CDR3nt: TGTGCCAGCAGCTTATACGACAGGGGGCGCCGCACAGATACGCAGTATTTT; CDR3aa: CASSLYDRGRRTDTQYF
abundance: few; v_gene: TRBV9; j_gene: TRBJ2-1; d_gene: .; CDR3nt: TGTGCCAGCAGCGTAGACAGCTCGGGGCACAATGAGCAGTTCTTC; CDR3aa: CASSVDSSGHNEQFF